The 25 T cell receptor beta chains given below trace back to one sample, sequenced in a study of neurological immune-mediated disorders. A single record per CDR3 protein comes from TCRdb applying MiXCR to the 5' RACE reads. Of roughly 80,000 distinct CDR3 sequences in the sample, approximately 17% are singletons; the top ten hold 15%. Sequenced material: PBMCs. These receptors came from a woman in her forties in good health.

This clonotype is a singleton in its sample. Likely a read error: the CDR3 ends without its conserved phenylalanine or tryptophan. V is TRBV6-2 or TRBV6-3 and J is TRBJ2-7; D is uncertain. Trimming left V 6 bases short and J 2 bases short, with 11 bases between. The CDR3 totals 13 residues. Germline CDR1 is MNHEY and CDR2 is SVGEGT. CDR3 in DNA: TGTGCCAGCAGCCACCTTAGTCCCTACGAGCAGTACCTC. Amino acid sequence: CASSHLSPYEQYL.

This clonotype was counted ten times or more. The chain links TRBV7-2 to TRBJ2-2, with 8 bases matching TRBD2. The CDR3 has 17 amino acids. The germline CDR1 and CDR2 sequences are SGHTA and FQGNSA. With V trimmed by 5 bases and J by 5 bases, 13 bases remained unmatched. CDR3 loop: CASSPRSSGGFTGELFF. DNA of the CDR3: TGTGCCAGCAGCCCCCGGTCCAGCGGGGGATTTACCGGGGAGCTGTTTTTT.

In its sample, this clonotype was seen many times. The gene calls are TRBV20-1 and TRBJ2-1; no reliable D call. Trimming took off 4 bases at V and 0 bases at J, with 7 bases between the two ends. Germline lookup yields CDR1 DFQATT and CDR2 SNEGSKA (reference sequence). This CDR3 contains 13 residues. The CDR3: CSAIASSYNEQFF. The CDR3 DNA reads as TGCAGTGCTATCGCCAGCTCCTACAATGAGCAGTTCTTC.

This clonotype was observed many times. CDR3: CASKPPTGSYSGANVLTF. In DNA form, the CDR3 reads TGTGCCAGCAAACCTCCAACCGGGTCCTACTCTGGGGCCAACGTCCTGACTTTC. The chain links TRBV28 to TRBJ2-6; D gene uncertain. The CDR3 covers 18 residues. Trimming removed 7 bases at V and 0 bases at J, with 19 bases between. The germline V gene encodes CDR1 MDHEN and CDR2 SYDVKM.

This clonotype was counted at least ten times. The rearrangement links TRBV12-3 or TRBV12-4 to TRBJ1-2; D gene ambiguous. Trimming took off 3 bases at V and 2 bases at J, with 16 bases between the two ends. The CDR3 length is 16 residues. CDR3 loop: CASSFGRRPPNYGYTF. CDR3 in DNA: TGTGCCAGCAGTTTCGGAAGGAGACCGCCCAACTATGGCTACACCTTC.

CDR3 sequence (DNA): TGCAGTGCCCCAGAGGGGAGGAACACTGAAGCTTTCTTT. Translated, it gives CSAPEGRNTEAFF. This chain connects TRBV20-1 to TRBJ1-1; TRBD1 might be the D (5 bases). Germline V gene lookup returns CDR1 DFQATT and CDR2 SNEGSKA (reference sequence). CDR3 length: 13 residues. Trimming cost V 6 bases and J 1 base, with 12 bases left between them.

The sample holds many counts of this clonotype. This sequence joins TRBV5-5 and TRBJ1-5; 9 bases fit TRBD1. The CDR3 has 17 residues. Losses at the gene ends were 5 bases for V and 0 bases for J; bases not matched to a gene: 9. CDR1 and CDR2 (germline): SGHKS, YYEKEE (reference sequence). The CDR3 nucleotides read TGTGCCAGCAGTTTAGGACAGGGGTTAGGTAGCAATCAGCCCCAGCATTTT. Translating gives CASSLGQGLGSNQPQHF.

This clonotype has at least ten counts. The chain has TRBV14 and TRBJ1-1, with D tentatively TRBD1 (5 bases). The germline gives CDR1 SGHDN, CDR2 FVKESK. This CDR3 contains 15 residues. V was shortened by 4 bases and J by 6 bases, with 18 bases between the two germline ends. The CDR3 protein is CASSRYTGPGAEAFF. For the CDR3, the DNA is TGTGCCAGCAGCCGATATACGGGGCCCGGGGCTGAAGCTTTCTTT.

This clonotype was counted many times. The chain employs TRBV5-1 and TRBJ1-6; 7 bases are a match to TRBD1. CDR3 length equals 14 residues. J lost 6 bases, V lost 4 bases, and 4 bases had no gene match. Per germline, CDR1 SGHRS and CDR2 YFSETQ. CDR3 amino acids: CASSPGQLNSPLHF. The CDR3, as DNA: TGCGCCAGCAGCCCGGGACAGCTTAATTCACCCCTCCACTTT.

This clonotype was found many times. V and J are TRBV9 and TRBJ2-1; TRBD1 aligns across 8 bases. Germline V gene lookup returns CDR1 SGDLS and CDR2 YYNGEE. This CDR3 region has 14 residues. The V and J ends lost 4 bases and 3 bases, in that order; junction bases with no gene match: 3. The CDR3 DNA follows: TGTGCCAGCAGCTTGGGACAGGTCTACAATGAGCAGTTCTTC. This translates into CASSLGQVYNEQFF.

This clonotype has ten or more counts. The chain has TRBV10-3 and TRBJ2-6; tentatively, D is TRBD1 (6 bases). Germline V lookup: CDR1 ENHRY, CDR2 SYGVKD. V lost 1 base, J lost 3 bases, and 10 bases lay in between. The CDR3 spans 16 residues. The CDR3 DNA reads TGTGCCATCAGTGAGTTTGGGGGCGGTGGGGCCAACGTCCTGACTTTC. This translates into CAISEFGGGGANVLTF.

V gene TRBV7-3 combines with J gene TRBJ1-5, with D hard to call. This CDR3 contains 13 residues. Germline-derived CDR1 and CDR2 are SGHTA and FQGTGA. Between the trimmed V and J ends, which lost 3 bases and 4 bases, there was a span of 7 bases. CDR3 DNA: TGTGCCAGCAGCTTGTCCCAGAATCAGCCCCAGCATTTT. It encodes CASSLSQNQPQHF.

This clonotype was detected many times. This chain uses TRBV20-1 with TRBJ2-5; D gene ambiguous. Between the trimmed V and J ends, which lost 0 bases and 5 bases, there was a span of 7 bases. The CDR3 has 12 residues. Germline CDR1 DFQATT, CDR2 SNEGSKA (reference sequence). As DNA, the CDR3 is TGCAGTGCTAGAGATCAACGGGAGACCCAGTACTTC. Translated: CSARDQRETQYF.

CDR3 in amino acids: CASSGGNTEAFF. The CDR3 coding sequence is TGCGCCAGCAGTGGTGGGAACACTGAAGCTTTCTTT. The chain uses TRBV5-1 and TRBJ1-1; D is unclear. Germline values: CDR1 SGHRS, CDR2 YFSETQ. The length of the CDR3 is 12 residues. Between the trimmed V and J ends, which lost 5 bases and 1 base, there was a span of 6 bases.

This clonotype came up many times. The chain combines TRBV7-2 with TRBJ2-3, with 7 bases identical to TRBD2. Germline V CDR1 and CDR2: SGHTA, FQGNSA. The CDR3 has 16 amino acids. The V gene end was trimmed by 2 bases and the J gene end by 2 bases; junction bases not matched to a gene: 7. The CDR3, as DNA: TGTGCCAGCAGCTTATGGGGGGGGAAGTACACAGATACGCAGTATTTT. Its protein is CASSLWGGKYTDTQYF.

In this sample, this clonotype turned up many times. This chain connects TRBV7-2 to TRBJ1-3; the D gene is possibly TRBD1 (6 bases). V was pared by 5 bases and J by 4 bases, with 15 bases between. Germline CDR1 SGHTA, CDR2 FQGNSA. The CDR3 length is 15 residues. The DNA of the CDR3 is TGTGCCAGCAGCCCCGTCCGGGGGCCCGGAAACACCATATATTTT. Encoded protein: CASSPVRGPGNTIYF.

This clonotype showed up many times. The chain joins TRBV9 to TRBJ2-3, with a tentative D call TRBD1 (5 bases). The CDR3 covers 17 residues. V lost 0 bases and J lost 0, with 14 bases in between. CDR1 is SGDLS, CDR2 YYNGEE, per germline. CDR3 protein: CASSVGQWGESTDTQYF. CDR3 nucleotides: TGTGCCAGCAGCGTAGGCCAGTGGGGCGAGAGCACAGATACGCAGTATTTT.

This clonotype showed up just a few times. The genes are TRBV28 and TRBJ2-7, with 13 positions matching TRBD2. The V and J ends lost 1 base and 4 bases, in that order; junction bases with no gene match: 10. This CDR3 has 18 residues. Germline CDR1 reads MDHEN; CDR2 reads SYDVKM. The CDR3 protein is CASSLSAPTSGGKYEQYF. The CDR3 nucleotides read TGTGCCAGCAGTTTATCCGCCCCGACTAGCGGGGGGAAGTACGAGCAGTACTTC.

The chain links TRBV20-1 to TRBJ2-1, with D tentatively TRBD1 (5 bases). Germline-derived CDR1 and CDR2 are DFQATT and SNEGSKA (reference sequence). This CDR3 is built from 17 residues. V was clipped by 2 bases and J by 5 bases, with 22 bases between them. CDR3 sequence reads: CSARSSGSQGVHNEQFF. CDR3 sequence (DNA): TGCAGTGCTAGAAGTTCCGGCTCGCAGGGCGTCCACAATGAGCAGTTCTTC.

The table lists this clonotype with many counts. The V and J genes are TRBV12-3 or TRBV12-4 and TRBJ2-1, with 10 nucleotides matching TRBD2. V trimming: 4 bases; J trimming: 9 bases; junction bases outside the gene matches: 9. The CDR3 extends over 15 amino acids. The CDR3 spells CASSSSGGMMAEQFF. CDR3 DNA sequence: TGTGCCAGCAGTTCTAGCGGGGGTATGATGGCTGAGCAGTTCTTC.

A remark on this clonotype: This may be a read error: a much more frequent sequence differs by one nucleotide. The chain has TRBV3-1 and TRBJ2-3; D gene unclear. The germline V and J ends were trimmed by 2 bases and 4 bases, with 10 bases remaining between them. CDR1 is LGHDT and CDR2 is YNNKEL in the germline V gene (reference sequence). The CDR3 has 14 amino acids. CDR3 amino acids: CASSQYVSSDTQYF. CDR3 bases: TGTGCCAGCAGCCAATACGTCAGTTCAGATACGCAGTATTTT.

This clonotype was recorded at least ten times. The chain employs TRBV7-2 and TRBJ1-5; weak D call: TRBD1 (5 bases). Germline CDR1 is SGHTA and CDR2 is FQGNSA. The CDR3 totals 15 residues. V gave up 1 base and J gave up 7 bases, with 14 bases separating them. CDR3 DNA: TGTGCCAGCAGCTTAGTTGCGGGCGGGGGGCAGCCCCAGCATTTT. Amino acids: CASSLVAGGGQPQHF.

The V call is TRBV5-1, the J call TRBJ1-4; TRBD1 is a possible D gene (6 bases). Germline V gives CDR1 SGHRS, CDR2 YFSETQ. Between the trimmed V and J ends, which lost 4 bases and 1 base, there was a span of 17 bases. The CDR3 runs to 17 residues. CDR3 bases: TGCGCCAGCAGCCCGGGACACACCGGGGGAACTAATGAAAAACTGTTTTTT. It is translated as CASSPGHTGGTNEKLFF.

This clonotype has at least ten counts. The chain combines TRBV30 with TRBJ1-2, with D possibly matching TRBD1 (5 bases). The CDR3 is 13 residues long. V was pared by 0 bases and J by 6 bases, with 11 bases between. Germline-derived CDR1 and CDR2 are GTSNPN and SVGIG (reference sequence). The CDR3, as DNA: TGTGCCTGGAGTGTACTCCAGGGCAATGGCTACACCTTC. It is translated as CAWSVLQGNGYTF.

A single count supports this clonotype. At one end, the junction sequence differs from germline, possibly due to a read error. The chain carries TRBV28 and TRBJ1-1, with TRBD1 matching over 10 bases. The CDR3 contains 17 residues. CDR1 is MDHEN and CDR2 is SYDVKM in the germline V gene. CDR3 DNA sequence: TGTGCCAGCATTTTACACCGGGACAGGGGATGGAACACTGAAGCTTTCTTT. Translation: CASILHRDRGWNTEAFF.